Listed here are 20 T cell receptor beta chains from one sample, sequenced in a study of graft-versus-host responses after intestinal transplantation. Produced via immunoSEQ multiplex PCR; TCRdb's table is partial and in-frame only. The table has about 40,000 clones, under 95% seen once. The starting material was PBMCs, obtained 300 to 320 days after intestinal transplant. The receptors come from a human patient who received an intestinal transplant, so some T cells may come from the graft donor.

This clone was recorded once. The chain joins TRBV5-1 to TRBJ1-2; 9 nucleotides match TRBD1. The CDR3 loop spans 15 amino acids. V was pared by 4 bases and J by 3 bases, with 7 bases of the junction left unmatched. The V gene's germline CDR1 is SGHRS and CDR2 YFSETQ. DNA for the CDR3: TGCGCCAGCAGCCTCGCATGGGACAGGGACTATGGCTACACCTTC. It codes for CASSLAWDRDYGYTF.

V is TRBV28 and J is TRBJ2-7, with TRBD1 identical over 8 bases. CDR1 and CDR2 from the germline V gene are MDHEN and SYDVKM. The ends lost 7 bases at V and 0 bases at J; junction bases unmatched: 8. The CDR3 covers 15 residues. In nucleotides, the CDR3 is TGTGCCAGCAAGGCTACGGACAGGGCCTCCTACGAGCAGTACTTC. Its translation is CASKATDRASYEQYF.

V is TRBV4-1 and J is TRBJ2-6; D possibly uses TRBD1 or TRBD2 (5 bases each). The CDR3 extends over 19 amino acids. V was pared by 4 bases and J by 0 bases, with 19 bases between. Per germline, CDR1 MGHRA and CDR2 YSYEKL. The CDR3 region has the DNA TGCGCCAGCAGCCGGCCCCCGGGACGCTTGAGCTCTGGGGCCAACGTCCTGACTTTC. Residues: CASSRPPGRLSSGANVLTF.

CDR3 in DNA: TGCGCCAGCAGCTCGGCCGGGGGGAACTATGGCTACACCTTC. Its translation is CASSSAGGNYGYTF. The gene calls are TRBV5-1 and TRBJ1-2; D might be TRBD1 (5 bases). CDR1 is SGHRS and CDR2 is YFSETQ in the germline V gene. The CDR3 has 14 residues. V lost 3 bases and J lost 2, with 11 bases in between.

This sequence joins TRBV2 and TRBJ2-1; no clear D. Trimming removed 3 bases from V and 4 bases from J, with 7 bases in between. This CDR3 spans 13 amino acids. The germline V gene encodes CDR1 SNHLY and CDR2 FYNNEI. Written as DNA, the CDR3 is TGTGCCAGCAGTGAGAACCGGTACAATGAGCAGTTCTTC. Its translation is CASSENRYNEQFF.

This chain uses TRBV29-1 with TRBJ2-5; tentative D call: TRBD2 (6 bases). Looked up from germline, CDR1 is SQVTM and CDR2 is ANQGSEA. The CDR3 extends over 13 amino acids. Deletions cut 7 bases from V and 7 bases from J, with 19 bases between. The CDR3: CSATRIGGGTQYF. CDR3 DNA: TGCAGCGCCACGAGGATCGGGGGAGGGACCCAGTACTTC.

Here the CDR3 DNA reads TGTGCCAGCACCAAGACAGGGACGCCCTACGAGCAGTACTTC. Translation gives CASTKTGTPYEQYF. V is TRBV6-5 and J is TRBJ2-7, with 7 bases that match TRBD1. The junction had 8 bases not matched to a gene; V was cut back by 7 bases and J by 2 bases. This CDR3 contains 14 residues. Germline assignment: CDR1 MNHEY and CDR2 SVGAGI.

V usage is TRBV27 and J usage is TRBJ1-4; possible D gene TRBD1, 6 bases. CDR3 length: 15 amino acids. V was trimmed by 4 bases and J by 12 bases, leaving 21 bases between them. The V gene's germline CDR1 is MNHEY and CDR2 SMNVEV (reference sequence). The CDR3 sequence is CASSSNRVGILELFF. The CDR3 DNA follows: TGTGCCAGCAGTTCAAACAGGGTGGGCATTTTGGAACTGTTTTTT.

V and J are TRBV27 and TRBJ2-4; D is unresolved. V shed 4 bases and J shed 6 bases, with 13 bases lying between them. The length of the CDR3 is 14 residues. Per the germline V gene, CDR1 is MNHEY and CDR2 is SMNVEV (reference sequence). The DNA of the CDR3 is TGTGCCAGCAGTTCCCTCCCCCAAGGAAACATTCAGTACTTC. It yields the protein CASSSLPQGNIQYF.

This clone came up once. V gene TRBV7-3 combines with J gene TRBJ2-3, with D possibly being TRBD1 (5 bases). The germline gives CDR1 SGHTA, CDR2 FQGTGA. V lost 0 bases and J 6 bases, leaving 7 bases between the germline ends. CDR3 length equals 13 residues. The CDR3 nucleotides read TGTGCCAGCAGCTTAACGGCAGGGGATACGCAGTATTTT. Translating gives CASSLTAGDTQYF.

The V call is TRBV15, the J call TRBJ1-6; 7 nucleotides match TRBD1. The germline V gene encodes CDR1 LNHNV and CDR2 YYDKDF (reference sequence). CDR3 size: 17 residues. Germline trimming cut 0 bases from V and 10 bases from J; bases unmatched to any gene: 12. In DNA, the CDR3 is TGTGCCACCAGCAGAGAGGTTATCGGACAGGCAGACTCACCCCTCCACTTT. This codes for CATSREVIGQADSPLHF.

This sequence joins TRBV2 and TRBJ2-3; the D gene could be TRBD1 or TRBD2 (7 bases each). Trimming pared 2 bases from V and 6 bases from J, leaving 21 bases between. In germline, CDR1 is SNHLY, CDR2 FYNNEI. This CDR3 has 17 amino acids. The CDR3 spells CASSEIQGVNSGDTQYF. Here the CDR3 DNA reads TGTGCCAGCAGTGAAATTCAGGGGGTGAATAGCGGGGATACGCAGTATTTT.

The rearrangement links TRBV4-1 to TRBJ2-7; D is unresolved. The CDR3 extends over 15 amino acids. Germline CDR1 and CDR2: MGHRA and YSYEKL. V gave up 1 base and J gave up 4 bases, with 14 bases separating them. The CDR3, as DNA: TGCGCCAGCAGCCAAGGCAGGCAACAGACATACGAGCAGTACTTC. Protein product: CASSQGRQQTYEQYF.

CDR3 DNA sequence: TGTGCCAGCGCCTACAGGGTCCACGAGCAGTACTTC. This gives the protein CASAYRVHEQYF. V and J are TRBV28 and TRBJ2-7; D might be TRBD1 (6 bases). Germline V CDR1 and CDR2: MDHEN, SYDVKM. V lost 8 bases to trimming and J lost 5 bases, with 13 bases between them. This CDR3 is 12 amino acids long.

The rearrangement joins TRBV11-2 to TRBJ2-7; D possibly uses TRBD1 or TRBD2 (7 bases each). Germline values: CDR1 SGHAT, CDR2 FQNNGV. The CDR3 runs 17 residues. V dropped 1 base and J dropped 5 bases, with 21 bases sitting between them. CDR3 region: CASSLVALGGGLDEQYF. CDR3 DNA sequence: TGTGCCAGCAGCTTAGTAGCGCTGGGAGGGGGCTTGGACGAGCAGTACTTC.

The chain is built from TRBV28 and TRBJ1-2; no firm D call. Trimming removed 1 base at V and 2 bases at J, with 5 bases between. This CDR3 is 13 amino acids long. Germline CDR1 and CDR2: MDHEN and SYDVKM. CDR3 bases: TGTGCCAGCAGTTTATCCCGGAACTATGGCTACACCTTC. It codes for CASSLSRNYGYTF.

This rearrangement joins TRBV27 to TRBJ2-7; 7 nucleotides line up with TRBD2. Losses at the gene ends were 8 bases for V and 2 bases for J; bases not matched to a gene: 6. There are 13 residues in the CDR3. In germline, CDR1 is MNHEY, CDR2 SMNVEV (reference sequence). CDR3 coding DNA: TGTGCCAGCGCTCAACTAGCGCCCTACGAGCAGTACTTC. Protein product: CASAQLAPYEQYF.

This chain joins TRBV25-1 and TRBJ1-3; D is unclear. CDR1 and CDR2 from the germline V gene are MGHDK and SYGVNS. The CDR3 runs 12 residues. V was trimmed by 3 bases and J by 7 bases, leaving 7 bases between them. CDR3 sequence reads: CASSDDGNTIYF. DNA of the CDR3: TGTGCCAGCAGTGATGACGGGAACACCATATATTTT.

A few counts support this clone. The CDR3, as DNA: TGTGCCAGCAGTCTCAACCGGGTTACCAATGAAAAACTGTTTTTT. Protein: CASSLNRVTNEKLFF. The rearrangement links TRBV28 to TRBJ1-4; no definite D call. Trimming removed 5 bases at V and 5 bases at J, with 15 bases between. The CDR3 consists of 15 residues. CDR1 MDHEN and CDR2 SYDVKM come from the germline V gene.

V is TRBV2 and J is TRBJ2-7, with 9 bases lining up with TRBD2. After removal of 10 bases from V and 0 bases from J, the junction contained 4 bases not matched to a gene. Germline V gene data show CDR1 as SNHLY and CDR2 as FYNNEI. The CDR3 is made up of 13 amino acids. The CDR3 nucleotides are TGTGCCACCTTACTAGCGGGCTCCTACGAGCAGTACTTC. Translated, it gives CATLLAGSYEQYF.